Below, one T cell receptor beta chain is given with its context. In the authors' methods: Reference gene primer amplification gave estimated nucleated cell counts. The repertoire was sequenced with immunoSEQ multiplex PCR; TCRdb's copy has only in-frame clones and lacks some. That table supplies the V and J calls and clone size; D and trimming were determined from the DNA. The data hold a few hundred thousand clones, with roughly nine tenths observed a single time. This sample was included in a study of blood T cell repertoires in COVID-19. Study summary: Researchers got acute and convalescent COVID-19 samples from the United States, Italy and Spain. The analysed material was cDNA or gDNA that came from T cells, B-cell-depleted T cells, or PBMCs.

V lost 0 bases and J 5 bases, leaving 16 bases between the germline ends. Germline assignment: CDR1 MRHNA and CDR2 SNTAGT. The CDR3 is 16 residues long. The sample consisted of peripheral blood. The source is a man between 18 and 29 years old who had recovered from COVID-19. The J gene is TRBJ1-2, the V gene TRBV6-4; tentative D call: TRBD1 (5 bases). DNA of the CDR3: TGTGCCAGCAGTGACTCGGGGGGGATTGGAATATATGGCTACACCTTC. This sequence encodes CASSDSGGIGIYGYTF.